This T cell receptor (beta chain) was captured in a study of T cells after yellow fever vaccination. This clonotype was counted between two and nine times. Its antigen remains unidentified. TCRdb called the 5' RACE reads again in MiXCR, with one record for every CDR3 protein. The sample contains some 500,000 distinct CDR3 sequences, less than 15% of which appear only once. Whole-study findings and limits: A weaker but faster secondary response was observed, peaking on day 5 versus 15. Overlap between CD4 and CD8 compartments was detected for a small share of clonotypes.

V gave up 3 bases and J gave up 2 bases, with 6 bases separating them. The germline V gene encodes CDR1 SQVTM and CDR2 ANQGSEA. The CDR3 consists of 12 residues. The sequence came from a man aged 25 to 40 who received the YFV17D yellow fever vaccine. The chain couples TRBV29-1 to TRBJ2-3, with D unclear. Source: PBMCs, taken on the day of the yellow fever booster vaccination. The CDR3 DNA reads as TGCAGCGTTGATCCAGCCACAGATACGCAGTATTTT. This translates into CSVDPATDTQYF.